This T cell receptor (beta chain) was found in a study of blood T cell repertoires in COVID-19. Sequencing used immunoSEQ multiplex PCR; TCRdb keeps in-frame clones, though not all of them. This table has about 100,000 clones, roughly 84% appearing once. CDR3 length: 15 residues. CDR1 is SGHRS, CDR2 YFSETQ, per germline. J was trimmed by 2 bases and V by 3 bases; bases with no gene match: 5. The source of this sequence is a man younger than 45 in a cohort sampled during active COVID-19. V usage is TRBV5-1 and J usage is TRBJ1-5; 7 bases align to TRBD1. The sample consisted of peripheral blood. CDR3: CASSSGDSGNQPQHF. The CDR3 DNA follows: TGCGCCAGCAGCTCGGGGGACAGTGGCAATCAGCCCCAGCATTTT.